This T cell receptor beta chain emerged from a study of CD8 T cells in Susac syndrome. Reverse transcription of about 0.45 to 1 ug RNA was performed with random hexamers. TCR beta CDR3 was amplified by immunoSEQ covering 54 Vbeta and 13 Jbeta. TCRdb reprocessed the immunoSEQ multiplex PCR reads with MiXCR, giving one entry per CDR3 protein. The sample yields approximately 160,000 distinct CDR3 sequences, about 91% seen once. The CDR3 extends over 16 amino acids. Germline CDR1 reads SGHRS; CDR2 reads YFSETQ. V was shortened by 0 bases and J by 6 bases, with 19 bases between the two germline ends. The authors sequenced TCR beta from blood CD8+ and CD4+ T cells. Healthy donors were controls matched for age and sex.

The clonotype originates from a human donor in good health. The J gene is TRBJ2-7, the V gene TRBV5-1, with D possibly being TRBD2 (8 bases). Sequences were obtained from CD4+ T cells from PBMCs. In nucleotides, the CDR3 is TGCGCCAGCAGCTTGGCCGGAGGGACTAGACAGGGCGAGCAGTACTTC. Its translation is CASSLAGGTRQGEQYF.